This T cell receptor beta chain was identified during a study of STAT5B mutations in CD4+ large granular lymphocyte leukemia. Sequenced by immunoSEQ multiplex PCR; TCRdb stores in-frame clones only, minus some. Of around 35,000 clones listed, roughly 72% were seen once; the top ten hold 0.29%. Germline-derived CDR1 and CDR2 are LGHNT and FRNRAP. CDR3 length: 12 amino acids. V lost 5 bases to trimming and J lost 10 bases; unmatched junction nucleotides: 5. The receptor comes from a human donor in good health. The sample consisted of CD4+ T cells from blood buffy coats. The V call is TRBV12-5, the J call TRBJ1-1, with 9 bases identical to TRBD1. For the CDR3, the DNA is TGTGCTAGTGGTAAATCGGACAGGGGAGCTTTCTTT. Its translation is CASGKSDRGAFF.